The 14 T cell receptor beta chains below all came from one sample that was sequenced in a study of T cell repertoires in cytomegalovirus infection. TCRdb independently ran MiXCR on the reads; one entry per CDR3 protein. The profile covers approximately 170,000 distinct CDR3 sequences, with roughly 15% appearing a single time and around 20% taken by the ten largest. Sequencing was carried out using CD8+ T cells from PBMCs. Source of these receptors: a human donor in good health (CMV status not recorded). Some clones in this sample may be carry-over from other donors' samples.

This clonotype was observed a few times. The gene calls are TRBV7-8 and TRBJ2-5, with a weak D call TRBD2 (6 bases). Per the germline V gene, CDR1 is SGHVS and CDR2 is FQNEAQ. There are 15 residues in the CDR3. The ends were cut back, 4 bases at V and 4 bases at J, with 16 bases in the middle. The CDR3 DNA sequence: TGTGCCAGCAGCTCCAGGGAGGCGGGGCTAGAGACCCAGTACTTC. It yields the protein CASSSREAGLETQYF.

The J gene is TRBJ2-7, the V gene TRBV27; D perhaps matches TRBD2 (6 bases). Germline CDR1 is MNHEY and CDR2 is SMNVEV (reference sequence). The CDR3 length is 15 residues. Trimming cost V 4 bases and J 3 bases, with 16 bases left between them. CDR3 loop: CASSSYPGSNYEQYF. CDR3 coding DNA: TGTGCCAGCAGTTCTTACCCCGGGAGCAACTACGAGCAGTACTTC.

This clonotype was recorded a few times. The gene calls are TRBV27 and TRBJ2-7; 12 bases align to TRBD2. Per germline, CDR1 MNHEY and CDR2 SMNVEV (reference sequence). Germline trimming cut 2 bases from V and 3 bases from J; bases unmatched to any gene: 8. The CDR3 runs 17 residues. CDR3 nucleotides: TGTGCCAGCAGTTTACGGGGGACTAGCGGGCAAATCTACGAGCAGTACTTC. Translated: CASSLRGTSGQIYEQYF.

This clonotype was detected only a few times. The rearrangement links TRBV28 to TRBJ1-1; D gene ambiguous. This CDR3 region has 16 residues. The germline V gene encodes CDR1 MDHEN and CDR2 SYDVKM. Trimming took off 6 bases at V and 1 base at J, with 18 bases between the two ends. The CDR3 nucleotides read TGTGCCAGCAGCCTGGAGGCATTCGTCGGGAACACTGAAGCTTTCTTT. It yields the protein CASSLEAFVGNTEAFF.

V is TRBV14 and J is TRBJ1-5; 8 nucleotides agree with TRBD1. This CDR3 contains 15 residues. The germline V gene encodes CDR1 SGHDN and CDR2 FVKESK. The V segment lost 1 base and the J segment 1 base; nucleotides outside the gene matches: 0. The CDR3 reads CASSQGTGSNQPQHF. CDR3 sequence (DNA): TGTGCCAGCAGCCAAGGGACAGGGAGCAATCAGCCCCAGCATTTT.

In its sample, this clonotype was seen a few times. The genes are TRBV10-3 and TRBJ2-3; weak D call: TRBD1 (5 bases). CDR1 ENHRY and CDR2 SYGVKD come from the germline V gene. V dropped 2 bases and J dropped 3 bases, with 9 bases sitting between them. This CDR3 has 14 amino acids. Written as DNA, the CDR3 is TGTGCCATCAGTGAGGTGGGGCGGACAGATACGCAGTATTTT. As protein: CAISEVGRTDTQYF.

This clonotype was counted at least ten times. The V call is TRBV7-2, the J call TRBJ2-1; D is possibly TRBD1 or TRBD2 (5 bases each). This CDR3 has 15 amino acids. Germline V gene sequence: CDR1 SGHTA, CDR2 FQGNSA. Trimming stripped 6 bases from V and 3 bases from J, with 15 bases between. CDR3 in amino acids: CASSYRDQGYNEQFF. The DNA of the CDR3 is TGTGCCAGCAGTTACCGGGACCAGGGCTACAATGAGCAGTTCTTC.

This clonotype appeared many times. The CDR3 region is CAISESGGAGETQYF. The CDR3 DNA follows: TGTGCCATCAGTGAATCGGGTGGAGCGGGGGAGACCCAGTACTTC. V gene TRBV10-3 combines with J gene TRBJ2-5, with 7 bases aligning to TRBD2. The length of the CDR3 is 15 residues. Germline trimming cut 3 bases from V and 5 bases from J; bases unmatched to any gene: 9. Germline assignment: CDR1 ENHRY and CDR2 SYGVKD.

This clonotype occurred many times. V is TRBV7-2 and J is TRBJ2-7, with unresolved D. Germline assignment: CDR1 SGHTA and CDR2 FQGNSA. CDR3 length equals 16 residues. Deletions cut 1 base from V and 0 bases from J, with 13 bases between. CDR3 sequence reads: CASSLGRISSSYEQYF. The CDR3 nucleotides are TGTGCCAGCAGCTTAGGGCGGATTTCCAGCTCCTACGAGCAGTACTTC. The whole variable domain, filled in from reference TRBV7-2 and TRBJ2-7, reads GAGVSQSPSNKVTEKGKDVELRCDPISGHTALYWYRQSLGQGLEFLIYFQGNSAPDKSGLPSDRFSAERTGGSVSTLTIQRTQQEDSAVYLCASSLGRISSSYEQYFGPGTRLTVT.

This clonotype has more than one count but fewer than ten. The chain combines TRBV28 with TRBJ1-1; D is possibly TRBD1 (6 bases). Trimming shortened V by 11 bases and J by 1 base, and 17 bases separated the two germline ends. This CDR3 has 14 residues. The germline CDR1 and CDR2 sequences are MDHEN and SYDVKM. CDR3 amino acids: CAAKPLDRNTEAFF. The CDR3 DNA reads TGTGCCGCCAAACCCCTGGACAGGAACACTGAAGCTTTCTTT. Combining the CDR3 with reference TRBV28 and TRBJ1-1 gives the whole variable domain DVKVTQSSRYLVKRTGEKVFLECVQDMDHENMFWYRQDPGLGLRLIYFSYDVKMKEKGDIPEGYSVSREKKERFSLILESASTNQTSMYLCAAKPLDRNTEAFFGQGTRLTVV.

This chain links TRBV28 with TRBJ1-5; 9 nucleotides line up with TRBD1. Germline V CDR1 and CDR2: MDHEN, SYDVKM. V was pared by 7 bases and J by 5 bases, with 9 bases of the junction left unmatched. The CDR3 has 15 amino acids. CDR3 coding DNA: TGTGCCAGCAACAGCCGGACAGGGGCGGATCAGCCCCAGCATTTT. Its protein is CASNSRTGADQPQHF.

This clonotype has a handful of counts. This chain joins TRBV7-6 and TRBJ2-1; maybe TRBD2 (5 bases). The CDR3 covers 14 residues. V gave up 1 base and J gave up 5 bases, with 9 bases separating them. Germline CDR1 reads SGHVS; CDR2 reads FNYEAQ. CDR3 sequence: CASSLVRENNEQFF. The CDR3 region has the DNA TGTGCCAGCAGCTTAGTTCGGGAAAACAATGAGCAGTTCTTC.

This clonotype was recorded a few times. The chain couples TRBV15 to TRBJ2-2; 7 bases fit TRBD2. The CDR3 consists of 14 residues. Germline V gene data show CDR1 as LNHNV and CDR2 as YYDKDF (reference sequence). Trimming removed 3 bases from V and 7 bases from J; junction bases left unmatched: 5. CDR3 bases: TGTGCCACCAGCAGGGGGGGGTTTGGCGGGGAGCTGTTTTTT. This translates into CATSRGGFGGELFF.

The chain carries TRBV6-2 or TRBV6-3 and TRBJ2-5; 10 nucleotides align to TRBD2. Germline assignment: CDR1 MNHEY and CDR2 SVGEGT. The CDR3 is made up of 15 amino acids. The V and J ends lost 2 bases and 5 bases, in that order; junction bases with no gene match: 5. The CDR3, as DNA: TGTGCCAGCAGTTACACAGCGGGAGGGTCGGAGACCCAGTACTTC. Translation gives CASSYTAGGSETQYF.